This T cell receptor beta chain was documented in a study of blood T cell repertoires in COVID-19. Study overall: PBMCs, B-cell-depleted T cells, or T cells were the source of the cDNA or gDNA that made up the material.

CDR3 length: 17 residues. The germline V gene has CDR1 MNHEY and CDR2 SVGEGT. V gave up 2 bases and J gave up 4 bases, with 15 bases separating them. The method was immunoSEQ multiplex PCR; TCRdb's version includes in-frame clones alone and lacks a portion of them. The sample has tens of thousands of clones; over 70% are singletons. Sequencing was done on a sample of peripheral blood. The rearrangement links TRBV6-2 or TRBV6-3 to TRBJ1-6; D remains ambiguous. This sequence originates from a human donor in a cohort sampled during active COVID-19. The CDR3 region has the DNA TGTGCCAGCAGTTACGGGCAGGCCCCACCATATAATTCACCCCTCCACTTT. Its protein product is CASSYGQAPPYNSPLHF.